One and the same sample provided the 9 T cell receptor beta chains below, sequenced in a study of T cells in Graves' hyperthyroidism and ophthalmopathy (dated by TCRdb to the late 2010s). The receptor library was made with multiplex PCR. Sequencing relied on an Illumina HiSeq 2000. The TCR beta CDR3 regions were amplified from the RNA transcripts. For the first round of RT-PCR on the TCR CDR3, the HTBI primer set was used together with the Qiagen OneStep RT-PCR kit. TCRdb reprocessing: public reads trimmed at Q25 with fastp, clones called with MiXCR, in-frame beta chains kept. Rows are unified per CDR3 protein, each entry keeping the most common DNA and genes. Within this sample are under 700,000 distinct CDR3 sequences, with approximately 44% of them counted one time only. The ten largest clones capture just over 8% of the sample. The sample was peripheral blood or thyroid tissue (not recorded which). Receptors were obtained from a woman between 18 and 29 years old with Graves' hyperthyroidism. Donor details come from another sample of the same person, matched by shared clones.

This clonotype was counted ten times or more. The gene calls are TRBV7-8 and TRBJ1-1; 11 nucleotides agree with TRBD1. This CDR3 has 15 amino acids. The germline CDR1 and CDR2 sequences are SGHVS and FQNEAQ. V was pared by 5 bases and J by 6 bases, with 8 bases of the junction left unmatched. CDR3 coding DNA: TGTGCCAGCAGCCAGCCGGGACAGGGGGTGGCTGAAGCTTTCTTT. It translates to CASSQPGQGVAEAFF.

As for this clonotype: A read error may explain this, as a much larger clone is one base away. The chain uses TRBV15 and TRBJ1-5; D ambiguous. The germline CDR1 and CDR2 sequences are LNHNV and YYDKDF (reference sequence). There are 15 residues in the CDR3. As DNA, the CDR3 is TGTGCCACCAGCAGAGTTCCAGCCAGCAATCGGCCCCAGCATTTT. It specifies CATSRVPASNRPQHF.

This chain connects TRBV7-2 to TRBJ1-6; 9 nucleotides line up with TRBD1. Germline trimming cut 5 bases from V and 8 bases from J; bases unmatched to any gene: 7. In germline, CDR1 is SGHTA, CDR2 FQGNSA. CDR3 size: 15 residues. The chain's CDR3 is CASSTDRGLDSPLHF. DNA of the CDR3: TGTGCCAGCAGCACGGACAGGGGATTGGATTCACCCCTCCACTTT. Full variable domain (remainder filled in from reference TRBV7-2 and TRBJ1-6): GAGVSQSPSNKVTEKGKDVELRCDPISGHTALYWYRQSLGQGLEFLIYFQGNSAPDKSGLPSDRFSAERTGGSVSTLTIQRTQQEDSAVYLCASSTDRGLDSPLHFGNGTRLTVT.

V usage is TRBV7-9 and J usage is TRBJ1-3; no reliable D call. In germline, CDR1 is SEHNR, CDR2 FQNEAQ (reference sequence). Trimming removed 4 bases from V and 0 bases from J, with 7 bases in between. This CDR3 region has 14 residues. The CDR3 here is CASSWAHSGNTIYF. CDR3 DNA: TGTGCCAGCAGCTGGGCGCACTCTGGAAACACCATATATTTT. Together with reference TRBV7-9 and TRBJ1-3, the CDR3 gives the full variable domain: DTGVSQNPRHKITKRGQNVTFRCDPISEHNRLYWYRQTLGQGPEFLTYFQNEAQLEKSRLLSDRFSAERPKGSFSTLEIQRTEQGDSAMYLCASSWAHSGNTIYFGEGSWLTVV.

The genes are TRBV7-9 and TRBJ2-1; D perhaps matches TRBD2 (6 bases). From germline, CDR1 is SEHNR and CDR2 FQNEAQ (reference sequence). Trimming stripped 6 bases from V and 16 bases from J, with 13 bases between. The length of the CDR3 is 10 residues. The CDR3 protein is CASSGTSHFF. The DNA of the CDR3 is TGTGCCAGCAGTGGGACTTCCCATTTCTTC.

This clonotype was found many times. The CDR3 protein is CASKGRYNSPLHF. The CDR3, as DNA: TGTGCCAGCAAGGGCAGGTATAATTCACCCCTCCACTTT. The chain combines TRBV25-1 with TRBJ1-6; no definite D call. V was cut by 7 bases and J by 4 bases, with 8 bases left in between. This CDR3 has 13 amino acids. Germline V CDR1 and CDR2: MGHDK, SYGVNS. The variable domain in full, completed from reference TRBV25-1 and TRBJ1-6, reads EADIYQTPRYLVIGTGKKITLECSQTMGHDKMYWYQQDPGMELHLIHYSYGVNSTEKGDLSSESTVSRIRTEHFPLTLESARPSHTSQYLCASKGRYNSPLHFGNGTRLTVT.

The gene calls are TRBV20-1 and TRBJ2-5; TRBD1 agrees at 11 bases. CDR1 is DFQATT and CDR2 is SNEGSKA in the germline V gene (reference sequence). V trimming: 6 bases; J trimming: 1 base; junction bases outside the gene matches: 7. CDR3 length: 15 residues. The CDR3 here is CSAQTGTGGQETQYF. CDR3 bases: TGCAGTGCGCAAACCGGGACAGGGGGCCAAGAGACCCAGTACTTC.

A note on this clonotype: This may arise from a read error, as a much more abundant clone is one base away. V usage is TRBV2 and J usage is TRBJ1-2, with D maybe TRBD1 (5 bases). The germline CDR1 and CDR2 sequences are SNHLY and FYNNEI. The CDR3 has 14 amino acids. Trimming cost V 7 bases and J 3 bases, with 15 bases left between them. CDR3 sequence: CASIKTGTHYGYTF. CDR3 coding DNA: TGTGCCAGCATCAAAACCGGGACTCACTATGGCTACACCTTC.

As regards this clonotype: A much larger clone lies a single base off, so this may be a read error. This chain uses TRBV2 with TRBJ1-1; the D gene is possibly TRBD1 (5 bases). The V and J ends lost 3 bases and 2 bases respectively, with 7 bases between them. Germline CDR1 is SNHLY and CDR2 is FYNNEI. The CDR3 runs to 13 residues. Here the CDR3 DNA reads TGTGCCAGCAGTGAGCGGGACAACACTGAAGCTTTCTTT. It codes for CASSERDNTEAFF. The complete variable domain, with remaining parts taken from reference TRBV2 and TRBJ1-1, reads EPEVTQTPSHQVTQMGQEVILRCVPISNHLYFYWYRQILGQKVEFLVSFYNNEISEKSEIFDDQFSVERPDGSNFTLKIRSTKLEDSAMYFCASSERDNTEAFFGQGTRLTVV.